The rows below give T cell receptor beta chains drawn from one sample of a study of T-cell reconstitution after alpha-beta-depleted transplantation in children. TCRdb passed the PCR reads through MiXCR, listing each CDR3 protein once. The data contain a few hundred thousand distinct CDR3 sequences, roughly 18% of them seen just once; the ten biggest clones take up 2.5% to 4%. This material consisted of PBMCs from the stem cell graft donor, taken from the stem cell graft. These receptors all stem from a human donor who donated a stem cell graft to a child with acute lymphoblastic leukemia. CDR3s include the opening cysteine and the closing phenylalanine or tryptophan. A D gene is named only where the DNA matches it firmly. The size entry is marked missing in some rows and otherwise reads once, few, many or a size class.

J	length	V	size	D	CDR3	DNA
TRBJ2-3	17	TRBV6-5	few	.	CASSYSTLGPVTDTQYF	TGTGCCAGCAGTTACTCGACGCTGGGCCCCGTCACAGATACGCAGTATTTT
TRBJ2-2	13	TRBV29-1	few	.	CSAATGYTGELFF	TGCAGCGCTGCCACAGGGTACACCGGGGAGCTGTTTTTT
TRBJ2-7	15	TRBV20-1	few	.	CSAPNGATPSYEQYF	TGCAGTGCCCCGAACGGGGCGACCCCCTCCTACGAGCAGTACTTC
TRBJ2-7	14	TRBV7-6	many	TRBD1	CASSLTGYSYEQYF	TGTGCCAGCAGCTTGACAGGGTACTCCTACGAGCAGTACTTC
TRBJ2-2	15	TRBV9	few	.	CASRPGVANTGELFF	TGTGCCAGTCGCCCAGGAGTCGCGAACACCGGGGAGCTGTTTTTT
TRBJ2-1	14	TRBV12-3/TRBV12-4	many	TRBD2	CASSRGLAKNEQFF	TGTGCCAGCAGTCGAGGACTAGCGAAGAATGAGCAGTTCTTC
TRBJ2-1	15	TRBV4-1	few	TRBD2	CASSRLAVVGNEQFF	TGCGCCAGCAGCCGACTAGCGGTTGTGGGAAATGAGCAGTTCTTC
TRBJ2-6	15	TRBV20-1	few	.	CSGSSLSSGANVLTF	TGCAGTGGGTCCTCGTTAAGTTCTGGGGCCAACGTCCTGACTTTC
TRBJ2-3	15	TRBV2	.	.	CASSEAPRGTDTQYF	TGTGCCAGCAGTGAAGCGCCCCGCGGCACAGATACGCAGTATTTT
TRBJ1-5	14	TRBV27	.	TRBD1	CASSSGQGQQPQHF	TGTGCCAGCAGTTCCGGACAGGGGCAGCAGCCCCAGCATTTT
TRBJ2-4	17	TRBV5-1	.	TRBD2	CASSLGPSGSLTNIQYF	TGCGCCAGCAGCTTGGGACCTAGCGGGAGTTTAACAAACATTCAGTACTTC
TRBJ1-2	16	TRBV10-2	.	.	CASSESMASTNYGYTF	TGCGCCAGCAGTGAGTCGATGGCTTCTACTAACTATGGCTACACCTTC
TRBJ2-1	15	TRBV7-9	.	.	CASSLTGSNLDEQFF	TGTGCCAGCAGCTTAACCGGGAGTAATCTAGATGAGCAGTTCTTC